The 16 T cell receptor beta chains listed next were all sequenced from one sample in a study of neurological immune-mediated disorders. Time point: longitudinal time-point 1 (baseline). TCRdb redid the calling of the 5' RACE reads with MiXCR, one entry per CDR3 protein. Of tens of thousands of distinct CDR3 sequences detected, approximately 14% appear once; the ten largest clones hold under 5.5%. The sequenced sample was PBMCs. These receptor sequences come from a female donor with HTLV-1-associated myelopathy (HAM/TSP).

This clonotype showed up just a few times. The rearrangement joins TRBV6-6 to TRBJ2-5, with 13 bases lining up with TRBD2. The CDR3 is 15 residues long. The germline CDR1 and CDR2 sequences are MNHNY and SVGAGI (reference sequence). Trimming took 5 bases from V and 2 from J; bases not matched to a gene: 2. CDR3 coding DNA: TGTGCCAGCAGTGCGACTAGCGGGGGGCAAGAGACCCAGTACTTC. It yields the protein CASSATSGGQETQYF.

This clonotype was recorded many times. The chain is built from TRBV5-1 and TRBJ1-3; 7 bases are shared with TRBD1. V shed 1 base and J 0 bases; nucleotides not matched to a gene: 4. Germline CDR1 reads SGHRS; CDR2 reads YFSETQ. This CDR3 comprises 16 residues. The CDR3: CASSLSGTDSGNTIYF. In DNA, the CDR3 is TGCGCCAGCAGCTTGTCCGGGACAGACTCTGGAAACACCATATATTTT.

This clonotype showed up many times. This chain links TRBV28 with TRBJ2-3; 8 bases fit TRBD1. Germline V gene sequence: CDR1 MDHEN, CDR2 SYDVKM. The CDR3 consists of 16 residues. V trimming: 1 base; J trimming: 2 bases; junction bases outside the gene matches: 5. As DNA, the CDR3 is TGTGCCAGCAGTTTATTGGACAGGGTTTACACAGATACGCAGTATTTT. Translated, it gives CASSLLDRVYTDTQYF.

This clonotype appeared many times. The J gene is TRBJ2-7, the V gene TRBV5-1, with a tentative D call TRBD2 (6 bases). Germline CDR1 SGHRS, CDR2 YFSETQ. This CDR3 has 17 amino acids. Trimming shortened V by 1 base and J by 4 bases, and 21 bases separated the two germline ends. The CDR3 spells CASSLNGGSGVKYEQYF. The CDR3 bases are TGCGCCAGCAGCTTGAACGGGGGTTCGGGGGTCAAGTACGAGCAGTACTTC.

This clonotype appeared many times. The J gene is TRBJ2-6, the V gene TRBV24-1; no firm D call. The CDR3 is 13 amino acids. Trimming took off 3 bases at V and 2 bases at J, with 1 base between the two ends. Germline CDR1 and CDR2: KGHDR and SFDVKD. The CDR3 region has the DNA TGTGCCACCAGTGATACTGGGGCCAACGTCCTGACTTTC. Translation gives CATSDTGANVLTF.

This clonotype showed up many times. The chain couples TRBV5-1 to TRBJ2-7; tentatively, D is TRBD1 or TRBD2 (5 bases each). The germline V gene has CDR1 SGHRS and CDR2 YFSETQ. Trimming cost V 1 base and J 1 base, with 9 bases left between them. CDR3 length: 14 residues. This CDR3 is CASSLLGASYEQYF. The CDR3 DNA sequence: TGCGCCAGCAGCTTGCTCGGGGCATCCTACGAGCAGTACTTC. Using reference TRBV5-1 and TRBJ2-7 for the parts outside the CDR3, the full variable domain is KAGVTQTPRYLIKTRGQQVTLSCSPISGHRSVSWYQQTPGQGLQFLFEYFSETQRNKGNFPGRFSGRQFSNSRSEMNVSTLELGDSALYLCASSLLGASYEQYFGPGTRLTVT.

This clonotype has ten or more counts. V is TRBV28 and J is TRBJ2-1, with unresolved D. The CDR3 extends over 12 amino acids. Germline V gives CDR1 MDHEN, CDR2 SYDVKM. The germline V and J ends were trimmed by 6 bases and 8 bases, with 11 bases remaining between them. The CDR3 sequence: CASSAGTDEQFF. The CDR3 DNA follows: TGTGCCAGCAGCGCAGGCACGGATGAGCAGTTCTTC.

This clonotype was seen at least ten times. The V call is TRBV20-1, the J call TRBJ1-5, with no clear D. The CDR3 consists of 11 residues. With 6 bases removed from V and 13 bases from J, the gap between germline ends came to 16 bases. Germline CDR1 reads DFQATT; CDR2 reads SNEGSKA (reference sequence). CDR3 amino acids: CSADDVGSQHF. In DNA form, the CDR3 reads TGCAGTGCCGACGATGTGGGGAGTCAGCATTTT.

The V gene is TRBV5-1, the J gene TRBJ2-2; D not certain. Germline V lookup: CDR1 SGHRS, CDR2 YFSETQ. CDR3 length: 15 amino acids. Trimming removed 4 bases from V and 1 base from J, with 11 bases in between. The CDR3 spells CASSRSWGNTGELFF. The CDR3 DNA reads TGCGCCAGCAGCAGATCGTGGGGGAACACCGGGGAGCTGTTTTTT.

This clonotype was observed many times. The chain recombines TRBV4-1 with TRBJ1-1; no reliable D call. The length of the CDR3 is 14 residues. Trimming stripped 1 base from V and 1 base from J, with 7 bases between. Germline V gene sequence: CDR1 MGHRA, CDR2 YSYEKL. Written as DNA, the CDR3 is TGCGCCAGCAGCCAAGTAAGGGAGAACACTGAAGCTTTCTTT. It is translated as CASSQVRENTEAFF.

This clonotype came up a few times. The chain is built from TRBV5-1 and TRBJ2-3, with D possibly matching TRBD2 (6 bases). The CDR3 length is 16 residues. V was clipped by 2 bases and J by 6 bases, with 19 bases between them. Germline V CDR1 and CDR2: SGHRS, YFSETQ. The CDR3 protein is CASSFGVLASTDTQYF. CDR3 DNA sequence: TGCGCCAGCAGCTTTGGCGTCCTAGCGTCGACGGATACGCAGTATTTT.

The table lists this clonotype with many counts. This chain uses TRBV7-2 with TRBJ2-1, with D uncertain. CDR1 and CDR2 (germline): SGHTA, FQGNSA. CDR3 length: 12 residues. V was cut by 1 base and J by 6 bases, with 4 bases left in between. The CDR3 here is CASSLVGNEQFF. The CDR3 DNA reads TGTGCCAGCAGCTTAGTCGGCAATGAGCAGTTCTTC.

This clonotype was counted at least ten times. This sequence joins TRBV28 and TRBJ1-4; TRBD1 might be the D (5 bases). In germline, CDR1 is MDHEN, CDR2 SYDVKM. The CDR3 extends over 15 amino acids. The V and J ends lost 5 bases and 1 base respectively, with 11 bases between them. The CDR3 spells CASSGDGLTNEKLFF. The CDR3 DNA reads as TGTGCCAGCAGTGGGGACGGCCTAACTAATGAAAAACTGTTTTTT.

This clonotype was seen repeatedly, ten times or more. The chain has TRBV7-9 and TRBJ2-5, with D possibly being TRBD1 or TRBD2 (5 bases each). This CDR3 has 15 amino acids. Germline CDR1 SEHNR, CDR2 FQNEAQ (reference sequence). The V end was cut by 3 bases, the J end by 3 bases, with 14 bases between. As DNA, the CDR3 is TGTGCCAGCAGCTTTGGGGCAGGGAGCGAAGAGACCCAGTACTTC. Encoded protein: CASSFGAGSEETQYF.

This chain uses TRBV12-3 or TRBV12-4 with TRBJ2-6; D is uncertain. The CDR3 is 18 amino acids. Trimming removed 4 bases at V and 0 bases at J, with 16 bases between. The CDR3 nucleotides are TGTGCCAGCAGTTCGGTAGTCCGTGAAGTCTCTGGGGCCAACGTCCTGACTTTC. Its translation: CASSSVVREVSGANVLTF.

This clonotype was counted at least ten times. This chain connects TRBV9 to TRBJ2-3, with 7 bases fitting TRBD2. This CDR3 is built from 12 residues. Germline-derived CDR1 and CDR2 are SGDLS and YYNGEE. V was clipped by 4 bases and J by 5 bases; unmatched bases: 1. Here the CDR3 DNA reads TGTGCCAGCAGCCGGGGGGAAGATACGCAGTATTTT. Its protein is CASSRGEDTQYF.